A selection of T cell receptor beta chains follows, all from one sample in a study of OX40 agonist ivuxolimab in advanced cancers. TCRdb keeps only in-frame clones here, not all; method: immunoSEQ multiplex PCR. The sample includes approximately 78,000 clones, 86% seen only once; the top ten take 5.5% to 8%. Sample: CD4+ or CD8+ T cells sorted from blood, taken in a trial of the OX40 agonist ivuxolimab. The receptors here all came from an adult with an advanced solid tumor such as melanoma, head and neck, liver or kidney cancer. Each CDR3 is given without its conserved first and last residue. Fields, in order: V gene, J gene, CDR3 protein.

TRBV19	TRBJ2-5	ASSPPGQGRKTQY
TRBV6-5	TRBJ2-6	ASSPDADVLT
TRBV7-2	TRBJ2-3	ASSLARTSGAQGTQY
TRBV7-2	TRBJ2-5	ASSFPNQETQY
TRBV5-5	TRBJ1-3	ASSQTRGPGNTIY
TRBV21-1	TRBJ2-7	ASSDFTALCGPPYEQY
TRBV5-5	TRBJ2-7	ASSNGQGTYEQY
TRBV10-1	TRBJ1-3	ASSENLEGNTIY
TRBV6-6	TRBJ1-1	ASSYEAGGEAF
TRBV30	TRBJ2-1	AWSASGSPPMQF
TRBV2	TRBJ1-2	ASNQGNYGYT
TRBV5-1	TRBJ2-3	ASSLSQTSGGRADTQY
TRBV11-2	TRBJ2-1	ASSPRDRYNEQF
TRBV2	TRBJ1-2	ASAIRDSGYT
TRBV5-6	TRBJ2-1	ASSLERGGLYNEQF
TRBV7-7	TRBJ1-5	ASSSLEGQPQH
TRBV11-3	TRBJ1-1	ASSLASATEAF
TRBV7-2	TRBJ2-3	ASSFAGLDTDTQY
TRBV11-3	TRBJ2-7	ASSSNRDRAYEQY
TRBV19	TRBJ2-3	ASSEVPDTQY
TRBV19	TRBJ2-7	ASSKGSYEQY
TRBV7-2	TRBJ1-6	ASSLLPGGANSPLH
TRBV19	TRBJ2-1	ASSIIVYNEQF
TRBV27	TRBJ2-3	ASRFHDDPTDTQY
TRBV30	TRBJ2-7	AWSPPGVAYYEQY
TRBV5-1	TRBJ1-2	ASSYDRDNYT
TRBV11-3	TRBJ2-7	ASSPGSGSSYEQY
TRBV7-2	TRBJ2-4	ASSLAAGTRERNIQY
TRBV4-3	TRBJ1-6	ASSQVPGQGAPLH
TRBV30	TRBJ1-1	AWRDPTGQNQINTEAF
TRBV11-2	TRBJ1-1	ASSRRDWGTEAF
TRBV4-1	TRBJ1-5	ASSQDWQGPYSNQPQH
TRBV23-1	TRBJ2-7	ASSVDGHYEQY
TRBV19	TRBJ2-1	ASSPQGRDEQF
TRBV7-2	TRBJ1-2	ASSLYSGGGYT
TRBV7-9	TRBJ1-4	ASSPRQGGGWTNEKLF
TRBV10-2	TRBJ1-5	ASSRGPDNQPQH
TRBV5-1	TRBJ1-6	ASSLSGQGNSPLH
TRBV7-8	TRBJ1-3	ASSTTGTSGNTIY
TRBV5-6	TRBJ2-5	ASSVLAGGGETQY
TRBV28	TRBJ1-4	ALRGGAGEKLF
TRBV10-3	TRBJ1-3	AIRPVSGNTIY